This T cell receptor (beta chain) was recorded in a study of identical twins. TCRdb independently ran MiXCR on the 5' RACE reads; one entry per CDR3 protein. The sample lists about 520,000 distinct CDR3 sequences; 22% were seen once. The CDR3 totals 12 residues. V was cut by 11 bases and J by 2 bases, with 12 bases left in between. Germline V gives CDR1 SEHNR, CDR2 FQNEAQ (reference sequence). The same sample was also used in a study of T cells expressing NK-cell markers.

The source of this sequence is a woman between 18 and 29 years old in good health. What was sequenced was CD4+ T cells sorted from blood. The V and J genes are TRBV7-9 and TRBJ1-2; D possibly corresponds to TRBD1 (6 bases). For the CDR3, the DNA is TGTGCCGTCACCCAGGGGAACTATGGCTACACCTTC. It translates to CAVTQGNYGYTF.